This T cell receptor beta chain came from a study of cytomegalovirus exposure and HLA in healthy donors. Of note for this clone: Its specificity is not known.

Study results and caveats: When analyzed later, the rates of TCR association showed variation by HLA locus, with DRB1 the most and HLA-C the fewest. Analysis was carried out at a later point, and it linked a missense DCLRE1C variant to TCR beta V- and J-gene trimming. Reported performance of the classifier showed diagnosis of cytomegalovirus status with high specificity and sensitivity.

The PCR made use of 60 Vbeta and 13 Jbeta primers. Sequencing was performed with immunoSEQ multiplex PCR; in TCRdb, only in-frame clones are kept and a portion is missing. The data show 170,000 or so clones, about four fifths seen once. The CDR3 runs 17 residues. The germline gives CDR1 MNHEY, CDR2 SMNVEV (reference sequence). Trimming stripped 6 bases from V and 2 bases from J, with 20 bases between. The TCR sequence derives from a girl aged 10 to 17 in good health and CMV-seropositive. The chain employs TRBV27 and TRBJ1-5; D may be TRBD1 (6 bases). Specimen: PBMCs. CDR3 DNA: TGTGCCAGCAGCCCGCTAACTACAGGGTGGGGCAATCAGCCCCAGCATTTT. Its translation is CASSPLTTGWGNQPQHF.